This TCR beta chain is from a study of T cells after posttransplantation cyclophosphamide. General observations from the study: TRB overlap between skin or GI tissue T cells and blood was limited.

Repertoires were generated with immunoSEQ multiplex PCR, while TCRdb's copy carries only in-frame clones and drops some. The sample lists about 22,000 clones, approximately 97% seen once, with around 0.15% in the top ten. The CDR3 is 17 residues long. Germline assignment: CDR1 LNHNV and CDR2 YYDKDF (reference sequence). Trimming cost V 5 bases and J 4 bases; bases outside gene matches: 12. For this clone: Its antigen is currently unknown. The identical CDR3 is also encoded by other nucleotide sequences in the sample.

Cells defined as naive were viable CD3+CD4+ or CD3+CD8+ and CCR7+CD45RA+CD45RO-CD95-CD27+CD28+. V gene TRBV15 combines with J gene TRBJ1-5, with 9 positions matching TRBD1. The sequenced sample consisted of naive CD4+ T cells sorted from PBMCs. The sequence was collected from a man aged 45-60 years in good health, CMV-negative, and a related stem cell transplant donor. The CDR3 sequence is CATSGDREFHSNQPQHF. CDR3 sequence (DNA): TGTGCCACCAGCGGGGACAGGGAATTTCATAGTAATCAGCCCCAGCATTTT.